This T cell receptor (beta chain) emerged from a study of shared clonotypes between healthy human individuals. Original handling: Filtering differed since immunoSEQ provided only junctions, with no quality scores. Sequencing was performed with immunoSEQ multiplex PCR; in TCRdb, only in-frame clones are kept and a portion is missing. Clone size and V and J calls were adopted from that table, with D and trimming inferred from the DNA. The sample records approximately 640,000 clones, around 91% being singletons. This TCR was recovered from a man younger than 35 in good health. Some clones in this sample may be carry-over from other donors' samples. The sequenced sample consisted of memory CD8+ T cells from PBMCs. Documented subset: CD45RO+ cells pooled with CCR7-negative TemRA cells.

This chain's CDR3 is CASSPGRGLAGRSYNEQFF. The DNA of the CDR3 is TGTGCCAGCAGCCCCGGAAGGGGACTAGCGGGCCGCTCCTACAATGAGCAGTTCTTC. This sequence joins TRBV7-3 and TRBJ2-1; 12 bases agree with TRBD2. The trim removed 5 bases at V and 0 bases at J, leaving 11 bases unmatched. The CDR3 extends over 19 amino acids. Looked up from germline, CDR1 is SGHTA and CDR2 is FQGTGA. The full variable domain, rest sourced from reference TRBV7-3 and TRBJ2-1, is GAGVSQTPSNKVTEKGKYVELRCDPISGHTALYWYRQSLGQGPEFLIYFQGTGAADDSGLPNDRFFAVRPEGSVSTLKIQRTERGDSAVYLCASSPGRGLAGRSYNEQFFGPGTRLTVL.